This TCR beta chain was retrieved from a study of blood T cells in healthy people across ages. The germline V gene has CDR1 LNHDA and CDR2 SQIVND (reference sequence). Trimming took off 3 bases at V and 10 bases at J, with 7 bases between the two ends. CDR3 length: 11 amino acids. A second PCR, run for about 6 to 11 cycles, used a sample-barcoded 5' primer plus a J-beta primer mix. TCRdb fed the 5' RACE reads into MiXCR, producing one record per CDR3 protein. This sample has more than 500,000 distinct CDR3 sequences, with approximately 27% found just once. The V gene is TRBV19, the J gene TRBJ2-1; D ambiguous. The sequence derives from a woman in her 70s in good health. The specimen was blood. The CDR3 coding sequence is TGTGCCAGTAGTATTCTTGGGGAGCAGTTCTTC. Its protein is CASSILGEQFF.